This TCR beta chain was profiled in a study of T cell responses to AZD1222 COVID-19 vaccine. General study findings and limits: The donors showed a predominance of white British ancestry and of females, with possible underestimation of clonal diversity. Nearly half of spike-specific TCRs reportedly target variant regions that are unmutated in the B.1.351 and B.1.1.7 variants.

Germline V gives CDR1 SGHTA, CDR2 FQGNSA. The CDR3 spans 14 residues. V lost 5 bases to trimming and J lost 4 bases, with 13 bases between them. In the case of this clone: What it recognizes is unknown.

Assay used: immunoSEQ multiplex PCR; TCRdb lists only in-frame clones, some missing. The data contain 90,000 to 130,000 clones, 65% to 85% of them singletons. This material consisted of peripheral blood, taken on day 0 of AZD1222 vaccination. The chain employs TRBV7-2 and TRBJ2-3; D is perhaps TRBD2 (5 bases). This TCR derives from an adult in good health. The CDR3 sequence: CASSPGLTPDTQYF. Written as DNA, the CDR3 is TGTGCCAGCAGCCCAGGACTCACCCCAGATACGCAGTATTTT.